These 6 T cell receptor beta chains were all obtained from the same sample, sequenced in a study of shared clonotypes between healthy human individuals. Produced via immunoSEQ multiplex PCR; TCRdb's table is partial and in-frame only. Of around 690,000 clones in the sample, 90% are singletons; the top ten hold about 33%. Specimen: memory CD8+ T cells from PBMCs. Subset noted: CD45RO+ cells pooled with CCR7-negative TemRA cells. All receptors come from a man younger than 35 in good health. Some clones in this sample may be carry-over from other donors' samples.

The chain couples TRBV25-1 to TRBJ2-7; TRBD2 agrees at 9 bases. CDR3 length equals 13 residues. Per the germline V gene, CDR1 is MGHDK and CDR2 is SYGVNS. J gave up 7 bases and V 4 bases, and 5 bases lay outside the gene matches. CDR3 residues: CASSVGLAGEQYF. The CDR3 bases are TGTGCCAGCAGTGTAGGCCTAGCGGGAGAGCAGTACTTC.

This chain uses TRBV10-3 with TRBJ2-5, with D perhaps matching TRBD2 (5 bases). The DNA end lines up better with TRBJ2-7; the J call may be wrong. Looked up from germline, CDR1 is ENHRY and CDR2 is SYGVKD. The CDR3 runs 14 residues. The CDR3 is CAISESSDVYEQYF. DNA for the CDR3: TGTGCCATCAGTGAGTCTAGCGACGTCTACGAGCAGTACTTC.

The gene calls are TRBV6-6 and TRBJ2-5; TRBD2 matches at 13 bases. CDR3 size: 15 residues. CDR1 is MNHNY, CDR2 SVGAGI, per germline (reference sequence). V trimming: 6 bases; J trimming: 3 bases; junction bases outside the gene matches: 4. This CDR3 is CASSSGLAGEETQYF. The CDR3 coding sequence is TGTGCCAGCAGCTCCGGACTAGCGGGAGAAGAGACCCAGTACTTC.

V and J are TRBV10-2 and TRBJ1-5; D is uncertain. V was cut by 3 bases and J by 4 bases, with 7 bases left in between. Germline V gene lookup returns CDR1 WSHSY and CDR2 SAAADI. CDR3 length: 13 amino acids. The CDR3 loop reads CASSDWINQPQHF. The CDR3 DNA follows: TGCGCCAGCAGTGACTGGATAAATCAGCCCCAGCATTTT.

The gene calls are TRBV28 and TRBJ2-7; 7 bases line up with TRBD1. CDR3 size: 14 residues. Germline V gene lookup returns CDR1 MDHEN and CDR2 SYDVKM. After removal of 7 bases from V and 0 bases from J, the junction contained 6 bases not matched to a gene. The CDR3 sequence: CASTLRGHSYEQYF. CDR3 bases: TGTGCCAGCACCCTTAGGGGGCACTCCTACGAGCAGTACTTC.

The rearrangement uses TRBV27 and TRBJ2-7; the match to TRBD2 covers 9 bases. V gave up 6 bases and J gave up 3 bases; unmatched junction bases: 18. The CDR3 is 18 amino acids. In germline, CDR1 is MNHEY, CDR2 SMNVEV (reference sequence). CDR3 sequence (DNA): TGTGCCAGCAGCCCTATGGGCGCGGGAGGGCCGAAATTCTACGAGCAGTACTTC. Residues: CASSPMGAGGPKFYEQYF.